The 18 T cell receptor beta chains below all came from one sample that was sequenced in a study of identical twins. TCRdb recomputed calls from the 5' RACE reads with MiXCR, one row per CDR3 protein. The repertoire holds some 900,000 distinct CDR3 sequences, with more than 9% as singletons. The sample was also reused in another study, on yellow fever vaccine responses in identical twins.

Sequences were obtained from PBMCs. Receptor source: a woman aged 18-29 years in good health.

This clonotype was seen a few times. The chain recombines TRBV7-9 with TRBJ2-2, with D hard to call. Germline CDR1 reads SEHNR; CDR2 reads FQNEAQ (reference sequence). The CDR3 is made up of 16 amino acids. Trimming pared 8 bases from V and 2 bases from J, leaving 18 bases between. This CDR3 is CASLFGSVYNTGELFF. The CDR3 DNA reads as TGTGCCAGCCTTTTCGGGTCCGTCTACAACACCGGGGAGCTGTTTTTT.

The chain combines TRBV9 with TRBJ2-1; 13 positions agree with TRBD2. This CDR3 is built from 16 residues. The V and J ends lost 0 bases and 7 bases, in that order; junction bases with no gene match: 4. Germline V gene lookup returns CDR1 SGDLS and CDR2 YYNGEE. In DNA, the CDR3 is TGTGCCAGCAGCGTAGGGGGGACTAGCGGGAAAAATGAGCAGTTCTTC. It translates to CASSVGGTSGKNEQFF.

J is TRBJ2-7 and V is TRBV7-8; D might be TRBD1 (5 bases). Germline lookup yields CDR1 SGHVS and CDR2 FQNEAQ. V lost 2 bases to trimming and J lost 4 bases, with 12 bases between them. The CDR3 loop spans 14 amino acids. The CDR3 nucleotides read TGTGCCAGCAGCTTATCGAAGGGGTGGTACGAGCAGTACTTC. This gives the protein CASSLSKGWYEQYF.

This clonotype was detected a few times. V and J are TRBV5-1 and TRBJ2-4, with 14 bases that match TRBD2. This CDR3 is built from 16 residues. Germline lookup yields CDR1 SGHRS and CDR2 YFSETQ. J lost 3 bases, V lost 4 bases, and 3 bases had no gene match. The CDR3 spells CASSTGLAGVKNIQYF. CDR3 in DNA: TGCGCCAGCAGCACGGGACTAGCGGGAGTCAAAAACATTCAGTACTTC.

This chain joins TRBV12-3 or TRBV12-4 and TRBJ2-2; D is ambiguous. CDR3 size: 15 residues. V lost 7 bases and J lost 0, with 12 bases in between. The CDR3 DNA is TGTGCCAGCACGGTGGCCAGCGCGAACACCGGGGAGCTGTTTTTT. Protein: CASTVASANTGELFF.

This clonotype came up a few times. This chain joins TRBV29-1 and TRBJ2-1; TRBD1 or TRBD2 may be the D gene (6 bases each). The CDR3 totals 15 residues. Looked up from germline, CDR1 is SQVTM and CDR2 is ANQGSEA. V lost 4 bases, J lost 1 base, and 14 bases lay in between. CDR3 sequence (DNA): TGCAGCGTTGGGAACGGGGGCGAATCCTACAATGAGCAGTTCTTC. This translates into CSVGNGGESYNEQFF.

The rearrangement joins TRBV5-1 to TRBJ2-5; D possibly matches TRBD1 or TRBD2 (5 bases each). Trimming left V 4 bases short and J 5 bases short, with 18 bases between. The germline CDR1 and CDR2 sequences are SGHRS and YFSETQ. The CDR3 contains 15 residues. The CDR3 nucleotides are TGCGCCAGCAGCCCCGGACTGGGGAAGGGGGAGACCCAGTACTTC. It yields the protein CASSPGLGKGETQYF.

The rearrangement links TRBV7-2 to TRBJ1-1; a possible D gene is TRBD1 (6 bases). V lost 3 bases and J 0 bases, leaving 11 bases between the germline ends. Germline CDR1 reads SGHTA; CDR2 reads FQGNSA. The length of the CDR3 is 15 residues. The CDR3 loop is CASSFQGFLNTEAFF. The CDR3 DNA follows: TGTGCCAGCAGCTTTCAGGGGTTTCTGAACACTGAAGCTTTCTTT.

The rearrangement joins TRBV20-1 to TRBJ2-3; TRBD2 matches 7 bases. J lost 0 bases, V lost 5 bases, and 5 bases had no gene match. CDR3 length: 14 residues. From germline, CDR1 is DFQATT and CDR2 SNEGSKA (reference sequence). The DNA of the CDR3 is TGCAGTGCTGTTGTGGGGGGGAGCACAGATACGCAGTATTTT. Amino acid sequence: CSAVVGGSTDTQYF.

The chain recombines TRBV7-8 with TRBJ2-3, with D hard to call. V shed 5 bases and J shed 1 base, with 7 bases lying between them. This CDR3 contains 13 residues. Germline CDR1 is SGHVS and CDR2 is FQNEAQ. The CDR3 loop reads CASSRAGTDTQYF. Written as DNA, the CDR3 is TGTGCCAGCAGCCGCGCGGGCACAGATACGCAGTATTTT. The full variable domain, rest sourced from reference TRBV7-8 and TRBJ2-3, is GAGVSQSPRYKVAKRGQDVALRCDPISGHVSLFWYQQALGQGPEFLTYFQNEAQLDKSGLPSDRFFAERPEGSVSTLKIQRTQQEDSAVYLCASSRAGTDTQYFGPGTRLTVL.

This clonotype was recorded at least ten times. The CDR3 sequence: CARAPGEQHSGNTIYF. CDR3 nucleotides: TGTGCCAGAGCGCCGGGGGAACAGCACTCTGGAAACACCATATATTTT. V and J are TRBV6-4 and TRBJ1-3; a possible D gene is TRBD1 (5 bases). The CDR3 has 16 residues. CDR1 is MRHNA, CDR2 SNTAGT, per germline. V was trimmed by 9 bases and J by 0 bases, leaving 18 bases between them.

A note on this clonotype: One end of the junction fails to match germline, which may point to a read error. The chain couples TRBV5-5 to TRBJ1-5, with D uncertain. Per the germline V gene, CDR1 is SGHKS and CDR2 is YYEKEE (reference sequence). This CDR3 spans 14 amino acids. CDR3 nucleotide sequence: TGTGCCATCAGCTTGTTGGCAGGCAATCAGCCCCAGCATTTT. This encodes CAISLLAGNQPQHF.

The chain joins TRBV28 to TRBJ1-1, with D uncertain. The CDR3 totals 13 residues. Germline loops: CDR1 MDHEN, CDR2 SYDVKM. Deletions cut 7 bases from V and 1 base from J, with 10 bases between. The CDR3 is CASTLTWNTEAFF. For the CDR3, the DNA is TGTGCCAGCACCCTCACTTGGAACACTGAAGCTTTCTTT.

The chain employs TRBV20-1 and TRBJ1-2; tentative D call: TRBD1 (6 bases). Germline lookup yields CDR1 DFQATT and CDR2 SNEGSKA (reference sequence). V shed 0 bases and J shed 0 bases, with 11 bases lying between them. The CDR3 consists of 15 residues. CDR3 protein: CSARDAGGANYGYTF. The DNA of the CDR3 is TGCAGTGCTAGAGATGCGGGGGGCGCTAACTATGGCTACACCTTC.

This clonotype occurred a few times. The chain links TRBV6-1 to TRBJ2-1; no reliable D call. The CDR3 extends over 14 amino acids. Trimming pared 6 bases from V and 2 bases from J, leaving 11 bases between. CDR1 and CDR2 from the germline V gene are MNHNS and SASEGT. CDR3 DNA sequence: TGTGCCAGCAGGGACGCCGGAACCTACAATGAGCAGTTCTTC. It encodes CASRDAGTYNEQFF.

There are many counts of this clonotype. The chain carries TRBV15 and TRBJ2-1; 7 positions match TRBD1. CDR1 and CDR2 (germline): LNHNV, YYDKDF (reference sequence). V trimming: 1 base; J trimming: 3 bases; junction bases outside the gene matches: 3. The CDR3 runs to 15 residues. Here the CDR3 reads CATSRARQGYNEQFF. For the CDR3, the DNA is TGTGCCACCAGCAGAGCCAGACAGGGCTACAATGAGCAGTTCTTC.

This clonotype occurred many times. The chain has TRBV5-1 and TRBJ2-1; D gene unclear. V was pared by 1 base and J by 3 bases, with 11 bases between. The germline gives CDR1 SGHRS, CDR2 YFSETQ. The CDR3 runs 15 residues. The CDR3 sequence is CASSLFELGYNEQFF. DNA for the CDR3: TGCGCCAGCAGCTTGTTCGAATTGGGCTACAATGAGCAGTTCTTC.

There are many counts of this clonotype. This chain uses TRBV4-1 with TRBJ1-4; D is unresolved. The V gene's germline CDR1 is MGHRA and CDR2 YSYEKL. Deletions cut 3 bases from V and 4 bases from J, with 12 bases between. CDR3 length: 15 amino acids. The CDR3 DNA reads as TGCGCCAGCAGCCAGGCCCCAGGCGGTAATGAAAAACTGTTTTTT. This codes for CASSQAPGGNEKLFF.